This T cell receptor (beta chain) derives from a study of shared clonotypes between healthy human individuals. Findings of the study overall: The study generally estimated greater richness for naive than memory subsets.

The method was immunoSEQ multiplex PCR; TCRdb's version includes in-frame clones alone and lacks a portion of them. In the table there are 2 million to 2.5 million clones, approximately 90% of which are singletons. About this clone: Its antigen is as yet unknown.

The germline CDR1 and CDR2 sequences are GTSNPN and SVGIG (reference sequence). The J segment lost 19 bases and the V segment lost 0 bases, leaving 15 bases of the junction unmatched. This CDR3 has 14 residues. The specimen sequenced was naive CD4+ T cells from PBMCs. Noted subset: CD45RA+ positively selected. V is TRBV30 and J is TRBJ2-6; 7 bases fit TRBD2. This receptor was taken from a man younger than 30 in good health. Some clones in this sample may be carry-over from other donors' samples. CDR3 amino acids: CAWSVRSLGGTVTF. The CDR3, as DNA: TGTGCCTGGAGTGTACGTAGTCTGGGGGGGACTGTAACTTTC. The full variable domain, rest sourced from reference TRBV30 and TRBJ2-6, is SQTIHQWPATLVQPVGSPLSLECTVEGTSNPNLYWYRQAAGRGLQLLFYSVGIGQISSEVPQNLSASRPQDRQFILSSKKLLLSDSGFYLCAWSVRSLGGTVTFGAGSRLTVL.